This is a list of T cell receptor beta chains from one sample in a study of Ad26.COV2.S vaccination and SARS-CoV-2 variants. TCRdb's table, derived via immunoSEQ multiplex PCR, lists solely in-frame clones and lacks some. Of some 350,000 clones listed, around 90% are singletons. This material consisted of peripheral blood, taken after recovery from COVID-19. The receptor set was obtained from a human donor who had recovered from COVID-19. Both conserved end residues are part of each CDR3. A D gene is named only where the DNA matches it firmly. Size is stated for part of the rows, as once, few or many counts, or as a class when the clone is expanded.

v_call	j_call	d_call	clone_size	cdr3_nt	cdr3_aa
TRBV12-5	TRBJ1-5	TRBD1	once	TGTGCTAGTGGTTTGGTATTCAGCGGGACAGGGAACGGGATTCAGCCCCAGCATTTT	CASGLVFSGTGNGIQPQHF
TRBV7-9	TRBJ1-1	NA	NA	TGTGCCAGCAGCTCCAGGGATCTGCGGGCTTTCTTT	CASSSRDLRAFF
TRBV13	TRBJ2-5	NA	NA	TGTGCCAGCAGCTCGACCGGGAGCAAAGAGACCCAGTACTTC	CASSSTGSKETQYF
TRBV5-1	TRBJ1-1	NA	NA	TGCGCCAGCAGCTTGGATCGCCCTCAGGGGACTGAAGCTTTCTTT	CASSLDRPQGTEAFF
TRBV6-5	TRBJ2-4	TRBD2	NA	TGTGCCAGCAGTTACGAGCGGGGGGACGGCAAAAACATTCAGTACTTC	CASSYERGDGKNIQYF
TRBV19	TRBJ2-7	TRBD2	NA	TGTGCCAGTAGTAGGGCTAGCGGGGCCTCCTACGAGCAGTACTTC	CASSRASGASYEQYF
TRBV7-3	TRBJ2-2	NA	NA	TGTGCCAGCAGCCTACTCGGGGGACCTTCCCCGACAGGGGAGCTGTTTTTT	CASSLLGGPSPTGELFF
TRBV5-1	TRBJ2-4	TRBD1	NA	TGCGCCAGCAGCTTGTCAGGGGGCGAAAACATTCAGTACTTC	CASSLSGGENIQYF
TRBV5-1	TRBJ2-3	TRBD2	NA	TGCGCCAGCAGCTTAGAAGCGGGGGGGCCGACAGATACGCAGTATTTT	CASSLEAGGPTDTQYF
TRBV5-6	TRBJ2-3	TRBD1	NA	TGTGCCAGCAGGACGTGGGGACAGGGTGTTACAGATACGCAGTATTTT	CASRTWGQGVTDTQYF
TRBV2	TRBJ2-1	NA	NA	TGTGCCAGCGGGGGGGCCGCGGGCTACAATGAGCAGTTCTTC	CASGGAAGYNEQFF
TRBV4-3	TRBJ1-4	NA	NA	TGCGCCAGCAGCCAAGGAGGCGGGACTAATGAAAAACTGTTTTTT	CASSQGGGTNEKLFF
TRBV28	TRBJ2-7	TRBD1	NA	TGTGCCAGCAAGGGGGGGACAGGGCGCGAGCAGTACTTC	CASKGGTGREQYF
TRBV5-5	TRBJ2-4	TRBD1	NA	TGTGCCAGCAGCTTCCCCCGGGACAGGGCCAAAAACATTCAGTACTTC	CASSFPRDRAKNIQYF
TRBV4-1	TRBJ2-1	TRBD1	NA	TGCGCCAGCAGCCCGGGCCCAGGGACAGGGGGGTACAATGAGCAGTTCTTC	CASSPGPGTGGYNEQFF
TRBV10-1	TRBJ2-7	NA	few	TGCGCCAGCAGTGACCTCAGGGTCGACGAGCAGTACTTC	CASSDLRVDEQYF
TRBV15	TRBJ1-5	TRBD1	NA	TGTGCCACCAGTGGGGACAGCCAAAATCAGCCCCAGCATTTT	CATSGDSQNQPQHF
TRBV7-2	TRBJ1-5	TRBD1	NA	TGTGCCAGCAGCTTATTCAGGGGGGGTGATCAGCCCCAGCATTTT	CASSLFRGGDQPQHF
TRBV9	TRBJ1-3	NA	NA	TGTGCCAGCAGCGTACACGAAGGGCTAGACACCATATATTTT	CASSVHEGLDTIYF
TRBV3-1/TRBV3-2	TRBJ2-5	NA	once	TGTGCCAGCAGCCAAGATAAGGAGACCCAGTACTTC	CASSQDKETQYF
TRBV3-1/TRBV3-2	TRBJ1-3	NA	NA	TGTGCCAGCAGCCAGGGATCGGCGGGAAACACCATATATTTT	CASSQGSAGNTIYF
TRBV27	TRBJ2-1	TRBD1	NA	TGTGCCAGCACTCCTTACATCGGGGACAGCTACAATGAGCAGTTCTTC	CASTPYIGDSYNEQFF
TRBV4-3	TRBJ2-7	TRBD2	NA	TGCGCCAGCAGCCAATTCATGGGACTAGCGGGCACCTACGAGCAGTACTTC	CASSQFMGLAGTYEQYF
TRBV6-5	TRBJ2-5	TRBD2	NA	TGTGCCAGCGGCCGACTAGCGGGGGCCGAGGGGACCCAGTACTTC	CASGRLAGAEGTQYF
TRBV2	TRBJ2-1	NA	NA	TGTGCCAGCAACAAGGACACAACCTACAATGAGCAGTTCTTC	CASNKDTTYNEQFF
TRBV4-1	TRBJ2-4	TRBD2	NA	TGCGCCAGCAGCCAGGGACTAGCGGGGGGGCAGACCAAAAACATTCAGTACTTC	CASSQGLAGGQTKNIQYF
TRBV6-1	TRBJ2-7	NA	once	TGTGCCAGCAGTGAAGGTGCGGGGGGACAGATATACGAGCAGTACTTC	CASSEGAGGQIYEQYF
TRBV9	TRBJ2-2	TRBD1	NA	TGTGCCAGCAGCGAGGGGGCCACCGGGGAGCTGTTTTTT	CASSEGATGELFF
TRBV5-6	TRBJ2-7	NA	NA	TGTGCCAGCAGCTTGGGACCCTCAGACTACGAGCAGTACTTC	CASSLGPSDYEQYF
TRBV7-2	TRBJ1-1	TRBD1	NA	TGTGCCAGCAGCTTACGGACAGGGAACACTGAAGCTTTCTTT	CASSLRTGNTEAFF
TRBV9	TRBJ1-5	TRBD1	NA	TGTGCCAGCAGCAAGACGGGACAGGAGAATCAGCCCCAGCATTTT	CASSKTGQENQPQHF
TRBV18	TRBJ2-7	TRBD1	once	TGTGCCAGCTCACAAATAACCAACCGGGACAGGCCCTCCTACGAGCAGTACTTC	CASSQITNRDRPSYEQYF
TRBV6-5	TRBJ1-2	NA	once	TGTGCCAGCACCCTCATGGCGGACAGCTATGGCTACACCTTC	CASTLMADSYGYTF
TRBV3-1/TRBV3-2	TRBJ2-7	NA	NA	TGTGCCAGCAGCCAACTAGCCGGCGAGCAGTACTTC	CASSQLAGEQYF
TRBV9	TRBJ1-6	NA	NA	TGTGCCAGCAGCGTAGATCCGGAGACAGTGAGTTCACCCCTCCACTTT	CASSVDPETVSSPLHF
TRBV4-1	TRBJ1-2	NA	NA	TGCGCCAGCAGCCAGGCCCCGCGGGGGGGGTCATATGGCTACACCTTC	CASSQAPRGGSYGYTF
TRBV6-4	TRBJ1-2	TRBD1	NA	TGTGCCAGCAGTGACCGAGGGGGCGCTGGCTATGGCTACACCTTC	CASSDRGGAGYGYTF
TRBV6-2/TRBV6-3	TRBJ1-2	NA	NA	TGTGCCAGCAGTTTCAGGGTTTCGAACTATGGCTACACCTTC	CASSFRVSNYGYTF
TRBV6-5	TRBJ2-6	NA	NA	TGTGCCAGCAGTTATCGGTTCTCTGGGGCCAACGTCCTGACTTTC	CASSYRFSGANVLTF
TRBV12-3/TRBV12-4	TRBJ2-7	TRBD1	once	TGTGCCAGCACCGACAGGGCCGCCTACGAGCAGTACTTC	CASTDRAAYEQYF
TRBV11-2	TRBJ1-4	NA	NA	TGTGCCAGCAGCTTAAAGCTTGATGAAAAACTGTTTTTT	CASSLKLDEKLFF
TRBV6-5	TRBJ1-1	TRBD1	NA	TGTGCCAGCAGGAAGACAGGGAGGGTTGGCACTGAAGCTTTCTTT	CASRKTGRVGTEAFF
TRBV28	TRBJ1-2	TRBD1	NA	TGTGCCAGCAGTTCCGATCCAACAGGGGTTCATGGCTACACCTTC	CASSSDPTGVHGYTF
TRBV5-1	TRBJ2-3	NA	once	TGCGCCAGCAGCTTGATCTGGGTAGCAGATACGCAGTATTTT	CASSLIWVADTQYF
TRBV11-2	TRBJ1-6	TRBD1	NA	TGTGCCAGCAGCTTACCGGGACAGGGCCATAGGGGCCTCCACTTT	CASSLPGQGHRGLHF
TRBV4-1	TRBJ2-5	NA	once	TGCGCCAGCAGCCAAGATCAAGAGACCCAGTACTTC	CASSQDQETQYF
TRBV21-1	TRBJ2-7	NA	NA	TGTGCCAGCAGCAACTGGGGGGGACAGGCAGCGTACTACGAGCAGTACTTC	CASSNWGGQAAYYEQYF
TRBV27	TRBJ1-1	NA	NA	TGTGCCAGCAGTTTTGGGGGTGGGAACACTGAAGCTTTCTTT	CASSFGGGNTEAFF
TRBV29-1	TRBJ2-5	TRBD2	NA	TGCAGCGTCGAGCGGGGTGGGGAGACCCAGTACTTC	CSVERGGETQYF
TRBV4-2	TRBJ2-7	TRBD1	NA	TGTGCCAGCAGCCACCCCTCCGCGACAGGGCGTTCCTACGAGCAGTACTTC	CASSHPSATGRSYEQYF
TRBV2	TRBJ2-7	NA	once	TGTGCCAGCAGGATAGGAGGGCCGTCCTACGAGCAGTACTTC	CASRIGGPSYEQYF
TRBV5-1	TRBJ2-3	NA	NA	TGCGCCAGCAGCTTGCAGGGGGGGAACACAGATACGCAGTATTTT	CASSLQGGNTDTQYF
TRBV27	TRBJ2-1	TRBD2	NA	TGTGCCAGCACCCTCGGCGGGGGGGGGAATGAGCAGTTCTTC	CASTLGGGGNEQFF